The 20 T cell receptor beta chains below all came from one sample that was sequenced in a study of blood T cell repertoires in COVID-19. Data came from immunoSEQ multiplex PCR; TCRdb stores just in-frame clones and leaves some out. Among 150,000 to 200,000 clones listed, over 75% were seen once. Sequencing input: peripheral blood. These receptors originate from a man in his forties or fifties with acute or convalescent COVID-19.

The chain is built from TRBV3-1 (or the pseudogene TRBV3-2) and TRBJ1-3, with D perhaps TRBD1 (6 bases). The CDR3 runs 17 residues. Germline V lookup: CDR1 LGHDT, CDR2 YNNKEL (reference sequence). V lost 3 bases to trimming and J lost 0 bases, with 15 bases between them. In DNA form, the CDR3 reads TGTGCCAGCAGCCAGGAACAAGACAGGAACTCTGGAAACACCATATATTTT. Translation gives CASSQEQDRNSGNTIYF.

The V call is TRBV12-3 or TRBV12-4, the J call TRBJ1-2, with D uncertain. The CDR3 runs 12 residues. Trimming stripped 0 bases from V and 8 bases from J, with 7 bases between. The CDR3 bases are TGTGCCAGCAGTTTAGCCGGGATCGGCTACACCTTC. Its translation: CASSLAGIGYTF.

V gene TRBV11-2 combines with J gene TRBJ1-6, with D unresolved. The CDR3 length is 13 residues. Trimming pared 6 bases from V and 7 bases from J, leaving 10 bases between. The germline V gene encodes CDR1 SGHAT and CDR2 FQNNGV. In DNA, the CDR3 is TGTGCCAGCAGTCGGACGGGGAATTCACCCCTCCACTTT. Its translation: CASSRTGNSPLHF.

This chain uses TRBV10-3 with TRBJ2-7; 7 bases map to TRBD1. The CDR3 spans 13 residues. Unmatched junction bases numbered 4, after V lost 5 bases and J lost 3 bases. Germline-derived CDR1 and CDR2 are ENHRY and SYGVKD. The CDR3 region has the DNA TGTGCCATCAGTATTACAGGGGACTACGAGCAGTACGTC. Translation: CAISITGDYEQYV.

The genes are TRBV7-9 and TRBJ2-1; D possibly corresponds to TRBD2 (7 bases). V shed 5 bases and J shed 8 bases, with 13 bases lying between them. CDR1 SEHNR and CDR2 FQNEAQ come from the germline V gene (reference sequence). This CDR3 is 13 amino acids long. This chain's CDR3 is CASSPAGAHEQFF. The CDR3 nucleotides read TGTGCCAGCAGCCCGGCGGGGGCGCATGAGCAGTTCTTC.

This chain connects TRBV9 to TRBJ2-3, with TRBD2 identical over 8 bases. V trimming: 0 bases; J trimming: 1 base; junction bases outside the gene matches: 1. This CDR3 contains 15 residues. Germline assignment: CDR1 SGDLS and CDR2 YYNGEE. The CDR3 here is CASSVGSGGTDTQYF. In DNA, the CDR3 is TGTGCCAGCAGCGTAGGTAGCGGGGGCACAGATACGCAGTATTTT.

The CDR3 here is CASSFGGQETQYF. CDR3 DNA sequence: TGTGCCAGCAGCTTCGGGGGACAAGAGACCCAGTACTTC. J is TRBJ2-5 and V is TRBV7-2, with a possible D match to TRBD2 (6 bases). Germline lookup yields CDR1 SGHTA and CDR2 FQGNSA. CDR3 length equals 13 residues. The ends were cut back, 3 bases at V and 2 bases at J, with 7 bases in the middle.

CDR3 loop: CASSRGYSGTRNTEAFF. The CDR3 nucleotides are TGTGCCAGCAGCCGGGGTTACTCTGGGACAAGGAACACTGAAGCTTTCTTT. The chain couples TRBV14 to TRBJ1-1, with D maybe TRBD1 (6 bases). Germline V gene data show CDR1 as SGHDN and CDR2 as FVKESK. V shed 4 bases and J shed 1 base, with 19 bases lying between them. The CDR3 length is 17 residues.

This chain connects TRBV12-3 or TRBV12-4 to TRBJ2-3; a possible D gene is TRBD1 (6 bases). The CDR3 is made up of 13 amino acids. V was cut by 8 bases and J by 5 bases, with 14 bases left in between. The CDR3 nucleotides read TGTGCCAGCCAGGGTCAGACAGGAGATACGCAGTATTTT. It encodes CASQGQTGDTQYF.

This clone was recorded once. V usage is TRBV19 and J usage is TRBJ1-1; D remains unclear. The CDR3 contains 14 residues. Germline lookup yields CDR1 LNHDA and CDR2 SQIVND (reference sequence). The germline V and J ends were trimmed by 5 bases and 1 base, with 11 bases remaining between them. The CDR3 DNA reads TGTGCCAGTAGTCATAGGGAGTCGAACACTGAAGCTTTCTTT. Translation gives CASSHRESNTEAFF.

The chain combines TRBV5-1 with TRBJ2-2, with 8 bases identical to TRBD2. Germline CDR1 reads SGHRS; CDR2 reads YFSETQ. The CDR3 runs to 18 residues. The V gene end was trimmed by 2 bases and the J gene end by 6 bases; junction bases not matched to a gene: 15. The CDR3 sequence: CASSFYSGTYLGAGELFF. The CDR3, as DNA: TGCGCCAGCAGCTTTTATAGCGGGACCTACCTCGGGGCCGGGGAGCTGTTTTTT.

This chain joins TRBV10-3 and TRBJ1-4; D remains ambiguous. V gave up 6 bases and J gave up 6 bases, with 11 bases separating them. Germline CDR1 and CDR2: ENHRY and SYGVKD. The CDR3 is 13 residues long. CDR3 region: CAISRGSDEKLFF. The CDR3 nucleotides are TGTGCCATCAGCAGAGGGTCAGATGAAAAACTGTTTTTT.

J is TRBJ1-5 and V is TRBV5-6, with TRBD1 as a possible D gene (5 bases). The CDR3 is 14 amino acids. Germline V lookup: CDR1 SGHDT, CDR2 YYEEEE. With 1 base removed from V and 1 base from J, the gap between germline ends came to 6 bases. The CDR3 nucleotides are TGTGCCAGCAGCTTGAGACAGAGCAATCAGCCCCAGCATTTT. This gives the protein CASSLRQSNQPQHF.

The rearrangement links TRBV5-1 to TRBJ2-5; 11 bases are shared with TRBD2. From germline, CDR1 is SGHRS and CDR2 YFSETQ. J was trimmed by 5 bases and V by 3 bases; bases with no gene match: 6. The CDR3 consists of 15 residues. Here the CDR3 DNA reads TGCGCCAGCAGCTCCGTAGCGGGAGGGCCCGAGACCCAGTACTTC. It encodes CASSSVAGGPETQYF.

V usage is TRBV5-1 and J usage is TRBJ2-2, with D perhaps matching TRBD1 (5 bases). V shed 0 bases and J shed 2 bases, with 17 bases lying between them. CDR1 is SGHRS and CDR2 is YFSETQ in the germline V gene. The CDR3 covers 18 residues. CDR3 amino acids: CASSLVLGTGSNTGELFF. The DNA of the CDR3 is TGCGCCAGCAGCTTGGTTCTTGGCACAGGCAGTAACACCGGGGAGCTGTTTTTT.

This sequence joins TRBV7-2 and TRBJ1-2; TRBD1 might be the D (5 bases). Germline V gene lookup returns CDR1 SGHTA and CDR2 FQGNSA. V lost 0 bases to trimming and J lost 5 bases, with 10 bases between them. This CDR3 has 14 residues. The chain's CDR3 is CASSLAGGRYGYTF. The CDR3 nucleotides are TGTGCCAGCAGCTTAGCCGGGGGACGTTATGGCTACACCTTC. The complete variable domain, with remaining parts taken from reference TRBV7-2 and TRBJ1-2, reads GAGVSQSPSNKVTEKGKDVELRCDPISGHTALYWYRQSLGQGLEFLIYFQGNSAPDKSGLPSDRFSAERTGGSVSTLTIQRTQQEDSAVYLCASSLAGGRYGYTFGSGTRLTVV.

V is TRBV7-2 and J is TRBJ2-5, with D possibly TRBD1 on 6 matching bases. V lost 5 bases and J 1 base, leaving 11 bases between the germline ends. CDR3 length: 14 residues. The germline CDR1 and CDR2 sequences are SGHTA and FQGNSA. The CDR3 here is CASSRTDFQETQYF. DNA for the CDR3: TGTGCCAGCAGCAGGACAGACTTCCAAGAGACCCAGTACTTC.

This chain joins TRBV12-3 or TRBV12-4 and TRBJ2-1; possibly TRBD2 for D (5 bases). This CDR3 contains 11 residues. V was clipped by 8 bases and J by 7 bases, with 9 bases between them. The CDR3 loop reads CASARGNEQFF. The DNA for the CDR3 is TGTGCCAGCGCCCGGGGTAATGAGCAGTTCTTC.

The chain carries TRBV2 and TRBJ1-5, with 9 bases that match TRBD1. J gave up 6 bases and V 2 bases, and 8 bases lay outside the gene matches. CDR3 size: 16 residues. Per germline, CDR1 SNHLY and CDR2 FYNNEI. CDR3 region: CASSEWGQGNSQPQHF. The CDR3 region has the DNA TGTGCCAGCAGTGAATGGGGACAGGGAAACAGTCAGCCCCAGCATTTT.

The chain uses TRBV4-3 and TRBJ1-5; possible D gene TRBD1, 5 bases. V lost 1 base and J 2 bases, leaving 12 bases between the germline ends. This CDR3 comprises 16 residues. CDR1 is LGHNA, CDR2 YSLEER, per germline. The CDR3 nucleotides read TGCGCCAGCAGCCAAGCCGTGACAGATGGCAATCAGCCCCAGCATTTT. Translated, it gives CASSQAVTDGNQPQHF.